The sample holds many counts of the clone carrying this T cell receptor beta chain. This entry is derived from a study of T cells of healthy individuals. TCRdb re-called the 5' RACE reads through MiXCR, storing one row per CDR3 protein. In the table there are about 96,000 distinct CDR3 sequences, 17% of which are singletons. Germline V gene data show CDR1 as SQVTM and CDR2 as ANQGSEA. V was cut by 4 bases and J by 0 bases, with 10 bases left in between. CDR3 size: 13 residues. The clonotype originates from a human donor in good health. V is TRBV29-1 and J is TRBJ2-7, with D possibly matching TRBD1 (5 bases). CDR3 coding DNA: TGCAGCGTTGGGGGCGGCAGCTCCTACGAGCAGTACTTC. As protein: CSVGGGSSYEQYF.